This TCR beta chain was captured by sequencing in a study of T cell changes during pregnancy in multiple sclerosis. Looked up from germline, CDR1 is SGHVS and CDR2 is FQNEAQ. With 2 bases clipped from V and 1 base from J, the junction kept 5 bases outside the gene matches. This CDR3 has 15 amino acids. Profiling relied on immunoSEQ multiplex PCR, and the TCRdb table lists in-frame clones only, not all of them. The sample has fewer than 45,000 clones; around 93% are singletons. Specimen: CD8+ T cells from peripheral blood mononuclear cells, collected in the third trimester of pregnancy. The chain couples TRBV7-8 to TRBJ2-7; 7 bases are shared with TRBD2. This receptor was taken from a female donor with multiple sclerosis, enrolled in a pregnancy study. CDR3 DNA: TGTGCCAGCAGCTTACGGTCGGGAGGTTCCTACGAGCAGTACTTC. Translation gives CASSLRSGGSYEQYF.